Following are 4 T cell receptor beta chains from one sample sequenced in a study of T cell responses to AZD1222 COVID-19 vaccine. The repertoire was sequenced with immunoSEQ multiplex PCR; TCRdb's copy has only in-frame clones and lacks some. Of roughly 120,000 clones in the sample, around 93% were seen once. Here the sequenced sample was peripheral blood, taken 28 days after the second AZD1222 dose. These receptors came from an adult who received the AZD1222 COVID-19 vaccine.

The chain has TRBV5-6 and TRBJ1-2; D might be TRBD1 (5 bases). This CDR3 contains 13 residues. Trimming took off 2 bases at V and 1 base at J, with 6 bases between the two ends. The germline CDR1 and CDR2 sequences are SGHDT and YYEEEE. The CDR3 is CASSFGGNYGYTF. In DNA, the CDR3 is TGTGCCAGCAGCTTCGGGGGTAACTATGGCTACACCTTC.

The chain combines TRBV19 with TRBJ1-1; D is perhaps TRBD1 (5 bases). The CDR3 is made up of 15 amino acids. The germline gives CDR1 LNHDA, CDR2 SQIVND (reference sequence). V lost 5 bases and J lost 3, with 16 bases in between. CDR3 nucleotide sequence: TGTGCCAGTAGTTCGTCGAGGGGACCGTACACTGAAGCTTTCTTT. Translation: CASSSSRGPYTEAFF.

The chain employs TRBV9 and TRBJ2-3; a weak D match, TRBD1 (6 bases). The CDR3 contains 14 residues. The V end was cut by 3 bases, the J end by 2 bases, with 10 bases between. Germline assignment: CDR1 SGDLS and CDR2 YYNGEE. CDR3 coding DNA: TGTGCCAGCAGCGAGGACAGATACACAGATACGCAGTATTTT. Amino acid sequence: CASSEDRYTDTQYF.

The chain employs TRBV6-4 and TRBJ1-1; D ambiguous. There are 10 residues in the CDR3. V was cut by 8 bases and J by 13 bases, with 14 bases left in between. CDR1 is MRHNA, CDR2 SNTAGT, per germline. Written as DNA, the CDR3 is TGTGCCAGCCCCCGGATGAAGGGTTTCTTT. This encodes CASPRMKGFF.